The clone carrying this TCR beta chain was recorded a few times. Its antigen is undetermined. This sample was included in a study of identical twins. This CDR3 is 14 amino acids long. V lost 4 bases and J lost 1; bases outside the gene matches: 2. TCRdb redid the calling of the 5' RACE reads with MiXCR, one entry per CDR3 protein. The sample lists some 330,000 distinct CDR3 sequences; 9% to 10% were seen once. Study-level results: Within monozygotic twins, out-of-frame TCR alpha sharing was underestimated by the models.

The TCR sequence derives from a woman aged 45-65 years in good health. The rearrangement links TRBV12-3 or TRBV12-4 to TRBJ2-3; 7 nucleotides align to TRBD2. Source material: naive T cells sorted from blood. The CDR3 DNA reads TGTGCCAGCAGTTACGGACTAGGCACAGATACGCAGTATTTT. It is translated as CASSYGLGTDTQYF.